These T cell receptor beta chains were read from a single sample in a study of T cell responses to AZD1222 COVID-19 vaccine. Some clones are missing from TCRdb's copy, which holds only in-frame ones; the method was immunoSEQ multiplex PCR. This sample has 110,000 to 150,000 clones, with roughly 92% found just once. Sequencing was performed on peripheral blood, taken on day 0 of AZD1222 vaccination. These receptors originate from an adult in good health. CDR3s include the opening cysteine and the closing phenylalanine or tryptophan. Fields, in order: J gene, clone size, D gene, V gene, CDR3 protein, CDR3 DNA. D genes are given only for firm matches. Only part of the rows carry a size: once, few, many, or a class if the clone is expanded.

j_gene: TRBJ1-5
abundance: -
d_gene: TRBD1
v_gene: TRBV5-1
CDR3aa: CASSPWGTGDNQPQHF
CDR3nt: TGCGCCAGCAGCCCCTGGGGGACAGGGGATAATCAGCCCCAGCATTTT

j_gene: TRBJ2-1
abundance: once
d_gene: TRBD2
v_gene: TRBV5-1
CDR3aa: CASSSIASGRGRALGYNEQFF
CDR3nt: TGCGCCAGCAGCTCGATCGCTAGCGGGAGAGGAAGGGCCCTAGGTTACAATGAGCAGTTCTTC

j_gene: TRBJ2-1
abundance: -
d_gene: -
v_gene: TRBV7-2
CDR3aa: CASSLAPSNEQFF
CDR3nt: TGTGCCAGCAGCTTAGCGCCTTCCAATGAGCAGTTCTTC

j_gene: TRBJ2-1
abundance: -
d_gene: -
v_gene: TRBV3-1/TRBV3-2
CDR3aa: CASSRAALRVNEQFF
CDR3nt: TGTGCCAGCAGCAGGGCGGCCCTGAGGGTCAATGAGCAGTTCTTC

j_gene: TRBJ1-2
abundance: -
d_gene: TRBD1
v_gene: TRBV6-5
CDR3aa: CASSYSGQNKNYGYTF
CDR3nt: TGTGCCAGCAGTTACTCGGGACAGAACAAAAACTATGGCTACACCTTC

j_gene: TRBJ2-1
abundance: -
d_gene: TRBD2
v_gene: TRBV15
CDR3aa: CATRGTSANNEQFF
CDR3nt: TGTGCCACCAGGGGGACTAGCGCGAACAATGAGCAGTTCTTC

j_gene: TRBJ2-5
abundance: -
d_gene: -
v_gene: TRBV5-6
CDR3aa: CASSSREKTQYF
CDR3nt: TGTGCCAGCAGCTCCCGGGAAAAGACCCAGTACTTC

j_gene: TRBJ2-1
abundance: -
d_gene: TRBD2
v_gene: TRBV30
CDR3aa: CAWRGGRIDEQFF
CDR3nt: TGTGCCTGGAGGGGCGGGAGAATCGATGAGCAGTTCTTC

j_gene: TRBJ1-5
abundance: -
d_gene: TRBD1
v_gene: TRBV6-4
CDR3aa: CASRQGEDQPQHF
CDR3nt: TGTGCCAGCAGACAGGGGGAGGATCAGCCCCAGCATTTT

j_gene: TRBJ1-2
abundance: -
d_gene: TRBD1
v_gene: TRBV28
CDR3aa: CASTVTGDYGYTF
CDR3nt: TGTGCCAGCACGGTGACAGGGGACTATGGCTACACCTTC

j_gene: TRBJ1-1
abundance: -
d_gene: -
v_gene: TRBV10-3
CDR3aa: CATAYAGTEAFF
CDR3nt: TGTGCCACCGCGTACGCGGGCACTGAAGCTTTCTTT

j_gene: TRBJ2-1
abundance: -
d_gene: TRBD2
v_gene: TRBV5-1
CDR3aa: CASSLRLAEYEQFF
CDR3nt: TGCGCCAGCAGCTTGCGGCTAGCGGAATACGAGCAGTTCTTC

j_gene: TRBJ2-1
abundance: -
d_gene: -
v_gene: TRBV30
CDR3aa: CAWSRRGWSYNEQFF
CDR3nt: TGTGCCTGGAGCCGGCGGGGCTGGTCCTACAATGAGCAGTTCTTC

j_gene: TRBJ2-1
abundance: -
d_gene: TRBD2
v_gene: TRBV3-1/TRBV3-2
CDR3aa: CATGTSGYNEQFF
CDR3nt: TGTGCCACCGGGACTAGCGGCTACAATGAGCAGTTCTTC

j_gene: TRBJ2-7
abundance: -
d_gene: -
v_gene: TRBV30
CDR3aa: CAWSHSRGGRVYEQYF
CDR3nt: TGTGCCTGGAGCCACTCCCGGGGCGGTCGGGTCTACGAGCAGTACTTC

j_gene: TRBJ2-1
abundance: -
d_gene: -
v_gene: TRBV27
CDR3aa: CASTRTRPNNEQFF
CDR3nt: TGTGCCAGCACCAGGACAAGGCCTAACAATGAGCAGTTCTTC

j_gene: TRBJ1-1
abundance: few
d_gene: -
v_gene: TRBV5-1
CDR3aa: CASSPRHRGFGTEAFF
CDR3nt: TGCGCCAGCAGCCCCAGACATCGGGGGTTTGGGACTGAAGCTTTCTTT

j_gene: TRBJ2-7
abundance: -
d_gene: -
v_gene: TRBV19
CDR3aa: CASSMAKTYEQYF
CDR3nt: TGTGCCAGTAGTATGGCCAAGACCTACGAGCAGTACTTC

j_gene: TRBJ2-7
abundance: -
d_gene: -
v_gene: TRBV15
CDR3aa: CATSRDPGSSYEQYF
CDR3nt: TGTGCCACCAGCAGAGACCCAGGGAGCTCCTACGAGCAGTACTTC

j_gene: TRBJ2-7
abundance: -
d_gene: -
v_gene: TRBV29-1
CDR3aa: CSVTRTPLGRSRNEQYF
CDR3nt: TGCAGCGTCACCCGTACCCCCCTAGGGCGATCTAGAAACGAGCAGTACTTC

j_gene: TRBJ2-2
abundance: -
d_gene: -
v_gene: TRBV21-1
CDR3aa: CASSKGPQRNTGELFF
CDR3nt: TGTGCCAGCAGCAAAGGGCCCCAGCGGAACACCGGGGAGCTGTTTTTT

j_gene: TRBJ1-5
abundance: -
d_gene: -
v_gene: TRBV30
CDR3aa: CAWTPGGRSNQPQHF
CDR3nt: TGTGCCTGGACGCCTGGGGGCAGGAGCAATCAGCCCCAGCATTTT

j_gene: TRBJ1-2
abundance: -
d_gene: -
v_gene: TRBV4-1
CDR3aa: CASSGPGPTNYGYTF
CDR3nt: TGCGCCAGCAGCGGTCCAGGGCCTACTAACTATGGCTACACCTTC

j_gene: TRBJ1-2
abundance: -
d_gene: -
v_gene: TRBV5-1
CDR3aa: CASSFSGDGYTF
CDR3nt: TGCGCCAGCAGCTTCTCAGGGGATGGCTACACCTTC

j_gene: TRBJ2-5
abundance: -
d_gene: -
v_gene: TRBV9
CDR3aa: CASSSRPQGSRETQYF
CDR3nt: TGTGCCAGCAGCTCCCGGCCCCAGGGGAGTAGGGAGACCCAGTACTTC

j_gene: TRBJ2-1
abundance: -
d_gene: -
v_gene: TRBV19
CDR3aa: CASSTSWVAPRDEQFF
CDR3nt: TGTGCCAGTAGTACCTCCTGGGTAGCGCCGCGGGATGAGCAGTTCTTC

j_gene: TRBJ2-7
abundance: -
d_gene: -
v_gene: TRBV7-8
CDR3aa: CASSGLGVGSYEQYF
CDR3nt: TGTGCCAGCAGCGGCTTAGGGGTGGGATCCTACGAGCAGTACTTC

j_gene: TRBJ2-5
abundance: -
d_gene: -
v_gene: TRBV9
CDR3aa: CASSEGPNQETQYF
CDR3nt: TGTGCCAGCAGCGAGGGACCGAACCAAGAGACCCAGTACTTC

j_gene: TRBJ1-2
abundance: -
d_gene: -
v_gene: TRBV6-5
CDR3aa: CASSYSLNYGYTF
CDR3nt: TGTGCCAGCAGTTACTCCCTAAACTATGGCTACACCTTC

j_gene: TRBJ1-2
abundance: -
d_gene: -
v_gene: TRBV6-1
CDR3aa: CASSEALSVFGGYTF
CDR3nt: TGTGCCAGCAGTGAAGCGCTTAGCGTTTTTGGAGGCTACACCTTC

j_gene: TRBJ2-3
abundance: -
d_gene: TRBD2
v_gene: TRBV7-3
CDR3aa: CASSPPGLAGVSDTQYF
CDR3nt: TGTGCCAGCAGCCCCCCGGGACTAGCGGGAGTATCAGATACGCAGTATTTT

j_gene: TRBJ2-2
abundance: -
d_gene: TRBD2
v_gene: TRBV28
CDR3aa: CASSWGTSGSSGELFF
CDR3nt: TGTGCCAGCAGTTGGGGGACTAGCGGGAGCTCCGGGGAGCTGTTTTTT